At least ten counts were recorded for the clone carrying this T cell receptor beta chain. Its antigen remains unidentified. The data derive from a study of T cells in Graves' hyperthyroidism and ophthalmopathy. Background on the study: Peripheral blood was taken when the disease was first diagnosed, before any treatment began. The study, taken as a whole, reports: Blood also contained most expanded thyroid clonotypes above 0.001. Progression to ophthalmopathy was predicted a median of 6.5 months early.

The diagnostic basis comprised clinical symptoms, serum thyroxine and TRAb, thyroid ultrasound and orbital computed tomography. The CDR3 spans 13 residues. V trimming: 6 bases; J trimming: 5 bases; junction bases outside the gene matches: 4. CDR1 MDHEN and CDR2 SYDVKM come from the germline V gene. Amplification of TCR beta CDR3 regions was performed using RNA transcripts as template. TCR CDR3 regions were first amplified by RT-PCR with HTBI primers. Via MiXCR, TCRdb re-called the multiplex PCR reads, giving one row per CDR3 protein. Among approximately 40,000 distinct CDR3 sequences, 52% were seen once, and the ten largest hold 17%.

Input material: blood. This chain uses TRBV28 with TRBJ1-5; TRBD1 agrees at 7 bases. This TCR was sampled from a man in his forties or fifties with Graves' ophthalmopathy. CDR3 amino acids: CASRLTGYQPQHF. CDR3 nucleotide sequence: TGTGCCAGCAGGTTGACAGGGTATCAGCCCCAGCATTTT.